This is a list of T cell receptor beta chains from one sample in a study of T cell responses to AZD1222 COVID-19 vaccine. Sequencing was performed with immunoSEQ multiplex PCR; in TCRdb, only in-frame clones are kept and a portion is missing. The profile shows over 130,000 clones, just over 85% of them singletons. The specimen comprised peripheral blood, sampled on day 0 of AZD1222 vaccination. The source of these receptors is an adult in good health. Both conserved end residues are part of each CDR3. A D gene is named only where the DNA matches it firmly. Clone size is stated in some rows and not others, as once, few, many or a class when expanded.

DNA: TGTGCCAGTAGTATGGGCCTGGGGGACAGATATGGCTACACCTTC
CDR3: CASSMGLGDRYGYTF
J: TRBJ1-2
V: TRBV19
D: TRBD1
size: .

DNA: TGTGCCAGCAGCTCTAGCGGGCATGCCTACGAGCAGTACTTC
CDR3: CASSSSGHAYEQYF
J: TRBJ2-7
V: TRBV9
D: TRBD2
size: .

DNA: TGTGCCAGCACCTACCAAGCTCTCCGCACAGATACGCAGTATTTT
CDR3: CASTYQALRTDTQYF
J: TRBJ2-3
V: TRBV11-2
D: .
size: .

DNA: TGTGCCAGCAGCCCAACCAGCGCGGGTGGGGAGCTGTTTTTT
CDR3: CASSPTSAGGELFF
J: TRBJ2-2
V: TRBV11-3
D: .
size: .

DNA: TGTGCCAGCAGCCAGCGGAGCGGCGTTCCCTCCTACAATGAGCAGTTCTTC
CDR3: CASSQRSGVPSYNEQFF
J: TRBJ2-1
V: TRBV3-1/TRBV3-2
D: .
size: .

DNA: TGTGCCACCCGGTACAGGGTAGAAGGCTACGAGCAGTACTTC
CDR3: CATRYRVEGYEQYF
J: TRBJ2-7
V: TRBV6-6
D: .
size: .

DNA: TGTGCCAGCAGTGCTAGCGGGATCTACTACGAGCAGTACTTC
CDR3: CASSASGIYYEQYF
J: TRBJ2-7
V: TRBV6-6
D: TRBD2
size: .

DNA: TGTGCCAGCAGCCCAGCCTATGAGCAGTTCTTC
CDR3: CASSPAYEQFF
J: TRBJ2-1
V: TRBV7-2
D: .
size: .

DNA: TGTGCCAGCAGCAACGGACAGTTCTATGGCTACACCTTC
CDR3: CASSNGQFYGYTF
J: TRBJ1-2
V: TRBV5-4
D: .
size: .

DNA: TGTGCCACCGAAAGCGGATACACAGATACGCAGTATTTT
CDR3: CATESGYTDTQYF
J: TRBJ2-3
V: TRBV24-1
D: .
size: few

DNA: TGCGCCAGCAGTCACCCTATTGGGGGGATCGGCTACACCTTC
CDR3: CASSHPIGGIGYTF
J: TRBJ1-2
V: TRBV23-1
D: .
size: .

DNA: TGTGCCAGCTCACCACGGCCAGGGGATAATTCACCCCTCCACTTT
CDR3: CASSPRPGDNSPLHF
J: TRBJ1-6
V: TRBV18
D: .
size: .

DNA: TGTGCCAGCAGCTTACGAGGGTCAATTGGACAGGGGGCTGGAAACACCATATATTTT
CDR3: CASSLRGSIGQGAGNTIYF
J: TRBJ1-3
V: TRBV11-2
D: TRBD1
size: .

DNA: TGTGCCAGCGGGCAGTACATGAACACTGAAGCTTTCTTT
CDR3: CASGQYMNTEAFF
J: TRBJ1-1
V: TRBV2
D: .
size: .

DNA: TGTGCCAGCAGTTCCCTAGGCGGGAGGGTTCTCGGGGAGCTGTTTTTT
CDR3: CASSSLGGRVLGELFF
J: TRBJ2-2
V: TRBV27
D: TRBD2
size: .

DNA: TGTGCCATCAGTGAGACTAATGAAAAACTGTTTTTT
CDR3: CAISETNEKLFF
J: TRBJ1-4
V: TRBV10-3
D: .
size: .

DNA: TGTGCCGCGGACAGGCCAAGGTATAGCAATCAGCCCCAGCATTTT
CDR3: CAADRPRYSNQPQHF
J: TRBJ1-5
V: TRBV6-5
D: TRBD1
size: .

DNA: TGTGCCAGCAGCTTCCTTCCACCCGATGGCTACACCTTC
CDR3: CASSFLPPDGYTF
J: TRBJ1-2
V: TRBV12-3/TRBV12-4
D: .
size: once

DNA: TGTGCCAGCAGTTTATGGGGGCTGGGGACTGAAGCTTTCTTT
CDR3: CASSLWGLGTEAFF
J: TRBJ1-1
V: TRBV27
D: .
size: .

DNA: TGTGCCAGCAGTTACGGCCAGGCAGATACGCAGTATTTT
CDR3: CASSYGQADTQYF
J: TRBJ2-3
V: TRBV6-2/TRBV6-3
D: .
size: once

DNA: TGTGCCAGCAGCCTCGACAGGTCTAGCAATCAGCCCCAGCATTTT
CDR3: CASSLDRSSNQPQHF
J: TRBJ1-5
V: TRBV3-1/TRBV3-2
D: .
size: once

DNA: TGTGCCATCAGGGCCTCTTCCTACGAGCAGTACTTC
CDR3: CAIRASSYEQYF
J: TRBJ2-7
V: TRBV10-3
D: .
size: .

DNA: TGTGCCAGCAATCAGGGGTATGATGAAAAACTGTTTTTT
CDR3: CASNQGYDEKLFF
J: TRBJ1-4
V: TRBV12-3/TRBV12-4
D: .
size: .

DNA: TGTGCCAGCGCGAGGGCAGGGGCAAGAAACACCATATATTTT
CDR3: CASARAGARNTIYF
J: TRBJ1-3
V: TRBV27
D: .
size: .